This T cell receptor (beta chain) was captured by sequencing in a study of cytomegalovirus exposure and HLA in healthy donors listed by TCRdb under 2017. In the study overall: According to an earlier analysis of several hundred of the donors, some 170 million T cells yielded over 100 million unique TCR beta sequences and about 280 Gb of sequence data. An early release covering 550 to 650 HLA-typed donors comprised roughly 300 gigabases of sequencing data and roughly 85 million unique TCR sequences. Among the approximately 430 genotyped donors, approximately 81% belonged to the genetic ancestry cluster associated with self-reported Caucasian donors. The study aimed to test whether cataloging public T cell receptors could reveal signatures of past pathogen exposure. The T cell repertoires of about 700 subjects were profiled by immunosequencing and related to cytomegalovirus serostatus. Besides the first cohort of under 700 subjects, a separate validation cohort made up of some 110 different subjects was used. The study combined high-throughput TCR immunosequencing, statistical association of individual TCRs with disease status, and machine learning to predict cytomegalovirus infection status. A later analysis re-examined previously published TCR beta repertoires from 610 or so donors and added high-resolution HLA genotyping to investigate patterns of TCR occurrence. Rather than using new phenotypic data, the later analysis identified candidate immune exposures from TCR beta sequences and from how often those sequences occurred across donors. In an earlier analysis of 550 to 700 of the donors, high-throughput TCR beta sequencing was used to judge whether each TCR beta V gene segment behaved as functional or pseudogenic. Donor age, sex, ethnicity and CMV serostatus were compiled alongside the repertoire data. A later genetic analysis took genome-wide SNP genotypes for about 55% of the 666 donors and used that subset as a discovery cohort. All discovery cohort repertoires had been generated using a single sequencing platform. HLA typing included class I and class II loci at four-digit resolution. The number of donors typed differed by locus, with 629-630 for A, B, C, DRB1 and DQB1, 522 for DQA1, nearly 610 for DPA1, and over 400 for DPB1. Because of strong linkage in the cohort, 4 to 6 DR-DQ haplotypes were treated as single units for association and clustering. Across roughly 420 genotyped donors of the cohort, an average of about 200,000 unique TCR beta nucleotide sequences per donor were sequenced, and roughly 17% of those sequences were non-productive.

The CDR3 sequence holds 14 residues, the cysteine and phenylalanine included. The CDR3 DNA has 42 bases and is translated from base 1. V drops 8 bases and J drops 5 bases, leaving 19 bases in between. According to the germline V gene (reference sequence), CDR1 reads MNHEY and CDR2 reads SMNVEV. In total, approximately 700 healthy bone marrow donors made up the cohort. All cohort members were sampled while nominally healthy, although unrecorded immune exposures were likely present. The donor was CMV seropositive and was included in the group of around 300 seropositive cohort members. Every donor gave a peripheral blood sample, and the peripheral blood mononuclear cells from that sample were used for TCR beta sequencing. The Qiagen DNeasy Blood Extraction Kit was used to extract genomic DNA from the blood cell samples. On this clone itself: Its target antigen remains unknown.

Library creation used the immunoSEQ multiplex PCR assay. The multiplex PCR relied on a mix of 60 forward primers for TCR Vbeta segments and 13 reverse primers for TCR Jbeta segments. A multiplex PCR assay on genomic DNA amplified the CDR3 region of rearranged TCR beta genes. The amplified TCR beta libraries were sequenced on the Illumina HiSeq System as 87-base-pair reads. On the study's bioinformatics: A later analysis counted about 80 million unique TCR beta chains across the 550 to 700 repertoires, and 9 million to 14 million of these chains were shared by at least two donors. To remove PCR and sequencing errors, raw reads were error-corrected and collapsed into unique sequences using a nearest-neighbor algorithm that merged closely related sequences. V, D and J gene segments were assigned by aligning CDR3 sequences to IMGT reference sequences. For a sequence to be retained, a match of at least six nucleotides to both a V gene segment and a J gene segment was required. Rearrangements were classified as productive when the CDR3 lacked stop codons and remained in frame with V and J, and all other rearrangements were classified as non-productive. Following IMGT convention, CDR3 was defined as the stretch from the second conserved V-encoded cysteine to the conserved J-encoded phenylalanine. The earlier analysis of about 570 of the donors excluded any sequence lacking an unambiguous match to a single V gene segment. An earlier analysis of just under 600 of the donors called V segments functional above 56.7% productive rearrangements and segregating when the between-donor standard deviation exceeded 5%. A statistical classification framework was developed to diagnose cytomegalovirus status using the catalog of TCR beta chain sequences. In a later analysis, V and J genes were assigned by comparing TCR nucleotide sequences against IMGT/GENE-DB human TR gene sequences. In a later analysis, CDR3 sequences and most-parsimonious VDJ recombination scenarios were assigned using the TCRdist pipeline. In a later analysis, each TCR beta chain was defined by its CDR3 amino acid sequence together with its V-gene family, and reads lacking a unique V-gene family were excluded. A later analysis removed 500 to 600 highly shared, low-generation-probability nucleotide sequences to deal with suspected cross-contamination and a sequencing artifact. For each public chain, a later analysis derived a clonal expansion index from normalized ranks of inferred template counts within each repertoire. In a later analysis, generation probabilities were computed with a VDJ recombination model fitted to out-of-frame rearrangements, and the resulting probabilities were checked against IGoR. In a later analysis, TCR-TCR, TCR-HLA and TCR-CMV co-occurrence was scored with hypergeometric tests, and a repertoire-size bias correction was applied to TCR pairs. False discovery rates were estimated in a later analysis by permuting HLA or CMV assignments 20 times. In a later analysis, co-occurring TCRs were grouped using DBSCAN, with TCRdist sequence similarity added in when clustering inside HLA-allele-positive subsets. For co-occurrence clustering, repertoires with fewer than 30,000 or more than 120,000 public chains were excluded, along with about five repertoires with anomalous nucleotide sharing. TCRdb mirrors the immuneACCESS table, restricted to in-frame sequences. Some clones are absent from its copies; in checked studies, under half trace to an unresolved V gene, and the reason for the others is unknown. V and J calls and clone size come straight from that table; D and trimming were deduced from the DNA. Per the sample table, the count is about 210,000 clones. About 0.9% of the sample is in the top ten clones.

The research as a whole found: When HLA alleles, especially DR and DQ, strongly co-occurred, TCR associations were difficult to assign to individual alleles. A later genetic analysis associated a missense DCLRE1C variant with V-gene and J-gene trimming of TCR beta chains, and an independent cohort replicated the association. In vitro tests confirmed that a few of the cytomegalovirus-associated TCR beta chains recognize cytomegalovirus antigens. Linkage disequilibrium might explain the correlated functional status among segregating V segments, but an unknown experimental factor could not be excluded. Only TCR beta chains were sequenced in this cohort, and the absence of alpha or paired-chain data limited detectable features. Across donors, most TCR sequences were observed very rarely, whereas some public TCRs were present in many individuals. The earlier analysis of approximately 590 of the donors excluded seventeen rarely observed V segments, including chromosome 9 orphons, because counts were too low. According to the authors, the approach could potentially be generalized to other disease states and immunological phenotypes. Cytomegalovirus status was reported to be diagnosed by the classifier with high specificity and sensitivity in both the original and validation cohorts. CMV serostatus was the only immune exposure information available for the cohort. Some IMGT-functional V segments, including TRBV6-2 and TRBV6-3, could not be distinguished by the 87-base-pair reads and were therefore excluded. A total of some 180 TCR beta chains were listed by the study as associated with cytomegalovirus. A further reported finding was that TCR beta sequences accurately predicted the HLA-A and HLA-B alleles for most subjects in the first cohort. Because HLA typing was missing for some donors at each locus, association tests included only the typed subset. Several of the top co-occurrence clusters appeared to be linked to parvovirus B19, influenza, CMV and Epstein-Barr virus, according to a later analysis. A cluster of highly shared sequence variants was judged likely to be a technical artifact of the sequencing pipeline. In an earlier analysis of 500 to 650 of the donors, most TCR beta V segments appeared in productive rearrangements about 87% or about 30% of the time, broadly matching IMGT annotations. A later analysis found that most CMV-associated TCR beta chains appeared HLA-restricted, with HLA associations seemingly driven largely by CMV exposure. Presence/absence analyses assumed roughly uniform sequencing depth across donors, an assumption that may not hold. A later analysis found that HLA-associated TCR beta chains were more clonally expanded and had lower generation probabilities than equally common non-associated chains. A later genetic analysis reported fewer N-insertions in productive TCRs among donors in an Asian-associated ancestry cluster than the roughly 650-donor mean. At a false discovery rate of 0.05, a later analysis linked 15,000 to 20,000 TCR beta sequences to specific HLA alleles. According to a later analysis, TCR association rates differed among HLA loci, with DRB1 alleles showing the most associated TCRs and HLA-C alleles showing the fewest.

The sample was PBMCs. This sequence was found in a young woman in good health and CMV-seropositive. The receptor chain draws on TRBV27 and TRBJ2-7, with TRBD2 tentatively as D gene (5 bases match). The DNA sequence follows: TGTGCCAGCCAAAACCGTCCCTCCGGGGACGAGCAGTACTTC. Translated, this gives CASQNRPSGDEQYF.